These 9 T cell receptor beta chains originate from one sample sequenced in a study of cytomegalovirus exposure and HLA in healthy donors. PCR employed 60 Vbeta and 13 Jbeta primers. Clones were read by immunoSEQ multiplex PCR, and TCRdb kept only the in-frame ones, dropping some. The table has 150,000 to 170,000 clones, over 65% seen once. The material sequenced was PBMCs. The source of these receptors is a man aged 25-45 years in good health and CMV-seronegative.

This clone was seen more than once but under ten times. The chain employs TRBV6-5 and TRBJ1-2; 7 positions match TRBD1. This CDR3 comprises 15 residues. The germline V gene has CDR1 MNHEY and CDR2 SVGAGI. Trimming took 0 bases from V and 6 from J; bases not matched to a gene: 7. The chain's CDR3 is CASSYSPGGMNGYTF. The CDR3 nucleotides read TGTGCCAGCAGTTACTCCCCAGGGGGTATGAATGGCTACACCTTC.

V and J are TRBV28 and TRBJ2-7; 8 bases line up with TRBD1. Per germline, CDR1 MDHEN and CDR2 SYDVKM. The CDR3 is made up of 15 amino acids. V was pared by 5 bases and J by 1 base, with 7 bases of the junction left unmatched. The CDR3 sequence: CASSPDRVSSYEQYF. CDR3 DNA sequence: TGTGCCAGCAGTCCGGACAGGGTTTCTTCCTACGAGCAGTACTTC.

This clone showed up just once. V and J are TRBV5-4 and TRBJ2-7, with 16 bases fitting TRBD2. CDR1 and CDR2 (germline): SGHNT, YYREEE (reference sequence). V shed 3 bases and J 3 bases; nucleotides not matched to a gene: 3. The CDR3 has 16 residues. CDR3 in amino acids: CASSSGLAGGIYEQYF. Here the CDR3 DNA reads TGTGCCAGCAGCTCGGGACTAGCGGGGGGGATCTACGAGCAGTACTTC.

This clone was seen more than once but under ten times. The chain couples TRBV5-4 to TRBJ1-1, with TRBD1 matching 9 bases. J gave up 4 bases and V 3 bases, and 4 bases lay outside the gene matches. The CDR3 totals 14 residues. Germline V gene sequence: CDR1 SGHNT, CDR2 YYREEE (reference sequence). In DNA, the CDR3 is TGTGCCAGCAGCTCAAAGACAGGGGGCACTGAAGCTTTCTTT. Translated, it gives CASSSKTGGTEAFF.

This clone was detected only a few times. This chain uses TRBV27 with TRBJ2-2; D gene uncertain. The CDR3 runs to 13 residues. CDR1 MNHEY and CDR2 SMNVEV come from the germline V gene (reference sequence). The ends were cut back, 3 bases at V and 9 bases at J, with 11 bases in the middle. CDR3 protein: CASSFPYKRELFF. CDR3 nucleotide sequence: TGTGCCAGCAGTTTCCCCTATAAGCGGGAGCTGTTTTTT.

The gene calls are TRBV28 and TRBJ2-7; TRBD2 matches 9 bases. Germline CDR1 reads MDHEN; CDR2 reads SYDVKM. The CDR3 loop spans 15 amino acids. V was pared by 2 bases and J by 5 bases, with 7 bases of the junction left unmatched. The CDR3 DNA is TGTGCCAGCAGTTTAGCGGGGGGGCCAAAAAACGAGCAGTACTTC. The encoded protein is CASSLAGGPKNEQYF.

CDR3: CASSATGGHETQYF. The CDR3 DNA is TGTGCCAGCAGTGCGACAGGGGGACACGAGACCCAGTACTTC. The chain carries TRBV6-5 and TRBJ2-5; 9 nucleotides match TRBD1. Germline V CDR1 and CDR2: MNHEY, SVGAGI. V was pared by 5 bases and J by 5 bases, with 6 bases of the junction left unmatched. CDR3 size: 14 residues.

This chain uses TRBV27 with TRBJ2-5, with TRBD1 matching over 7 bases. The germline V gene has CDR1 MNHEY and CDR2 SMNVEV (reference sequence). The CDR3 consists of 14 residues. V shed 6 bases, J shed 2 bases, and the junction held 6 bases outside the gene matches. CDR3 bases: TGTGCCAGCAGCCCCAACAGGGGTCAAGAGACCCAGTACTTC. This sequence encodes CASSPNRGQETQYF.

The genes are TRBV19 and TRBJ1-5, with D hard to call. The CDR3 consists of 13 residues. Deletions cut 7 bases from V and 0 bases from J, with 7 bases between. Germline V gives CDR1 LNHDA, CDR2 SQIVND (reference sequence). The CDR3 region has the DNA TGTGCCAGTAAGTTGCGTAGCAATCAGCCCCAGCATTTT. This translates into CASKLRSNQPQHF.